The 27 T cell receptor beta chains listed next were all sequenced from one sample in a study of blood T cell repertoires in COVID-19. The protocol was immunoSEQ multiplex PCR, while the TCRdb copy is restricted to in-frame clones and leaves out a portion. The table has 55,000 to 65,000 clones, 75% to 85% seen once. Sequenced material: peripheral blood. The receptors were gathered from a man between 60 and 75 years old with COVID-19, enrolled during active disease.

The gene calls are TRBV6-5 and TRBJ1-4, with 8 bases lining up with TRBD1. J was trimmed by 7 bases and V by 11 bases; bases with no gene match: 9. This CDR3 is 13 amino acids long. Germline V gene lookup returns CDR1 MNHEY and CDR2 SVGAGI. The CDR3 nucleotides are TGTGCCGCCTCAGGGGGCAAATCTGAAAAACTGTTTTTT. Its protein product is CAASGGKSEKLFF.

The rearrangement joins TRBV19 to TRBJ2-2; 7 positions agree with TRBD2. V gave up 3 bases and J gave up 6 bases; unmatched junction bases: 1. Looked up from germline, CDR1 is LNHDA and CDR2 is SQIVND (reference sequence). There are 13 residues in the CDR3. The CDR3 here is CASSIRGAGELFF. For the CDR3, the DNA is TGTGCCAGTAGTATCCGGGGGGCCGGGGAGCTGTTTTTT.

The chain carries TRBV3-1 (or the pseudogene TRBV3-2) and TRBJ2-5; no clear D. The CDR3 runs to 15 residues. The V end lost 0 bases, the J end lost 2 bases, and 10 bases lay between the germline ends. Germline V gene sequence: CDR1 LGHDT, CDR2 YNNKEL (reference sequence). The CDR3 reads CASSQDLAEQETQYF. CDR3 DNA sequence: TGTGCCAGCAGCCAAGATCTTGCGGAGCAAGAGACCCAGTACTTC.

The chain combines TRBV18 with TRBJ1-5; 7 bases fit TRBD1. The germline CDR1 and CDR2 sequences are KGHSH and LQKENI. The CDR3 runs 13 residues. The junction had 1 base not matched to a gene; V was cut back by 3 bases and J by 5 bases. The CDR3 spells CASSPGTDQPQHF. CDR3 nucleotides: TGTGCCAGCTCACCCGGGACAGATCAGCCCCAGCATTTT.

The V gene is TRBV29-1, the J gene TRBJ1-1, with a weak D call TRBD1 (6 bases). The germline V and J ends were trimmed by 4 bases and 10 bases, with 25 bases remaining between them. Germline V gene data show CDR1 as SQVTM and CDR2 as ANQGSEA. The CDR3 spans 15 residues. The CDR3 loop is CSVGAAVGVTGRAFF. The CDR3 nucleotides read TGCAGCGTTGGCGCGGCGGTTGGGGTAACAGGGAGAGCTTTCTTT.

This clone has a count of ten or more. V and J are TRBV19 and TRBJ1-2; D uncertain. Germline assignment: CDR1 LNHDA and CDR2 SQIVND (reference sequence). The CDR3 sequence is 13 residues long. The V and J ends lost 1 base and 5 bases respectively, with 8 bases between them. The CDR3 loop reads CASSIVEGYGYTF. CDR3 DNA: TGTGCCAGTAGTATAGTGGAGGGTTATGGCTACACCTTC.

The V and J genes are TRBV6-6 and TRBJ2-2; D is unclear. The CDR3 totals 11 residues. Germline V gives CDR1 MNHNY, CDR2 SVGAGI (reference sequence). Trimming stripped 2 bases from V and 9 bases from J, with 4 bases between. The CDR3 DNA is TGTGCCAGCAGTTACAACAGGGAGCTGTTTTTT. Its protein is CASSYNRELFF.

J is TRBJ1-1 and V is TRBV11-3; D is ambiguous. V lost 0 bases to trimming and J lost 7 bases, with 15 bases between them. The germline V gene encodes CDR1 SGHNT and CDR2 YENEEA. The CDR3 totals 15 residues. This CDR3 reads CASSLEVGRLLEAFF. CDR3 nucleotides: TGTGCCAGCAGCTTAGAAGTAGGGAGGCTGCTTGAAGCTTTCTTT.

This CDR3 is CASSRTLAVDYEQYF. The CDR3 coding sequence is TGTGCCAGCAGTCGAACCTTAGCGGTAGACTACGAGCAGTACTTC. V and J are TRBV2 and TRBJ2-7; D may be TRBD2 (6 bases). This CDR3 has 15 amino acids. Germline CDR1 SNHLY, CDR2 FYNNEI. V shed 5 bases and J shed 3 bases, with 17 bases lying between them.

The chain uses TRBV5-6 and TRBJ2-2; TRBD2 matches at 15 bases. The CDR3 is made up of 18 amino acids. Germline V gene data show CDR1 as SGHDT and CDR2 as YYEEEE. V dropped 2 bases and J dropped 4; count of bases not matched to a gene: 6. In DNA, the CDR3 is TGTGCCAGCAGCTTCGGACTAGCGGGGGGGCGGGTCACCGGGGAGCTGTTTTTT. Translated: CASSFGLAGGRVTGELFF.

The CDR3 here is CASSQKGQGAGGYTF. In DNA form, the CDR3 reads TGTGCCAGCAGCCAAAAGGGACAGGGGGCGGGTGGCTACACCTTC. The chain employs TRBV3-1 (or the pseudogene TRBV3-2) and TRBJ1-2, with 12 bases matching TRBD1. Germline V gene sequence: CDR1 LGHDT, CDR2 YNNKEL (reference sequence). The CDR3 length is 15 residues. The ends lost 2 bases at V and 7 bases at J; junction bases unmatched: 5.

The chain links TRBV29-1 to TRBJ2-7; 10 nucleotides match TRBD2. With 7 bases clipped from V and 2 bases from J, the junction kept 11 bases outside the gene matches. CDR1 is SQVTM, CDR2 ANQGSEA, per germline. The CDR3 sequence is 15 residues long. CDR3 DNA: TGCAGCGAGCAGGGCGGGAGCGGGAGGGCCTACGAGCAGTACTTC. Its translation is CSEQGGSGRAYEQYF.

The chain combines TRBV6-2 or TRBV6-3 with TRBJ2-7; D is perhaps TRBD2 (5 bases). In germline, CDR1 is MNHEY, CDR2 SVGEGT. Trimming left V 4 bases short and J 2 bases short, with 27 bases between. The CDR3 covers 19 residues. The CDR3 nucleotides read TGTGCCAGCAGTTCATGGAGTCGGCGGGCTTTGGTCTCCCCCTACGAGCAGTACTTC. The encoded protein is CASSSWSRRALVSPYEQYF.

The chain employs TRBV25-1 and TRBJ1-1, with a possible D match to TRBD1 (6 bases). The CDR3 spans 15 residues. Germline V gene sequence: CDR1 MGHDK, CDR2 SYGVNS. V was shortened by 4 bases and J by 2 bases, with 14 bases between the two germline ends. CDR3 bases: TGTGCCAGCAGTGGATCGAGGGGGATAAACACTGAAGCTTTCTTT. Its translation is CASSGSRGINTEAFF.

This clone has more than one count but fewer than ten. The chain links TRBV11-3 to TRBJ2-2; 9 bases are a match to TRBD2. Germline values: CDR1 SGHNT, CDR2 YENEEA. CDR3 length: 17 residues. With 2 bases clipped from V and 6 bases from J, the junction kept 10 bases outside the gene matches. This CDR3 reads CASSLSEWREGPGELFF. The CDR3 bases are TGTGCCAGCAGCTTATCTGAGTGGCGGGAGGGCCCCGGGGAGCTGTTTTTT.

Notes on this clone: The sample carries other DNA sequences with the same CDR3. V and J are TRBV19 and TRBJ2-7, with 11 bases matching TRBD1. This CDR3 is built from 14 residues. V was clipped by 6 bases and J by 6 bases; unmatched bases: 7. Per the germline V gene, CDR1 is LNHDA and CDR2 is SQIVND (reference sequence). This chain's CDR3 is CASSPGQGAGEQYF. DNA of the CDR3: TGTGCCAGTAGCCCCGGACAGGGGGCTGGCGAGCAGTACTTC. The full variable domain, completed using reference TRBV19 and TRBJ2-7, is DGGITQSPKYLFRKEGQNVTLSCEQNLNHDAMYWYRQDPGQGLRLIYYSQIVNDFQKGDIAEGYSVSREKKESFPLTVTSAQKNPTAFYLCASSPGQGAGEQYFGPGTRLTVT.

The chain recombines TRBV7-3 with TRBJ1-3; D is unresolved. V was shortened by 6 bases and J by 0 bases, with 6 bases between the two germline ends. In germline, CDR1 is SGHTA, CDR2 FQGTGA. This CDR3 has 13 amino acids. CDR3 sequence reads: CASSTSSGNTIYF. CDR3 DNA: TGTGCCAGCAGTACGAGCTCTGGAAACACCATATATTTT.

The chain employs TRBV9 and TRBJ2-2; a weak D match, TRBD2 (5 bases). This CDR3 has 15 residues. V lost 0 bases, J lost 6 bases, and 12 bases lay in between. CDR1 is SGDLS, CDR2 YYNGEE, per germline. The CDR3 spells CASSVATFGAGELFF. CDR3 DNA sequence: TGTGCCAGCAGCGTAGCTACCTTCGGGGCCGGGGAGCTGTTTTTT.

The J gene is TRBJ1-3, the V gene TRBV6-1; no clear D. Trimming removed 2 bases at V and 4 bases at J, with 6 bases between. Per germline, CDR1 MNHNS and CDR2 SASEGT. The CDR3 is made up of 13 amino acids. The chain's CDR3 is CASSEREGNTIYF. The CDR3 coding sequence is TGTGCCAGCAGTGAACGGGAGGGAAACACCATATATTTT.

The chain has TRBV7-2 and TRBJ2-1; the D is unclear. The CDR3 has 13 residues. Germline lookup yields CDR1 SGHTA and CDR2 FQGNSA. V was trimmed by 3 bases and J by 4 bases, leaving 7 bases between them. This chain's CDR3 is CASSFQYYNEQFF. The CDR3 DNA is TGTGCCAGCAGCTTCCAGTATTACAATGAGCAGTTCTTC.

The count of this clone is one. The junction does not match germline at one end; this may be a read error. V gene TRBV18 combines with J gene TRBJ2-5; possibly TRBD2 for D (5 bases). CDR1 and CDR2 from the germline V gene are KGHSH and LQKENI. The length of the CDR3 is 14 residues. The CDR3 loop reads CASSSPRGQETQYF. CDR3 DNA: TGTGCCAGCTCATCACCACGGGGCCAAGAGACCCAGTACTTC.

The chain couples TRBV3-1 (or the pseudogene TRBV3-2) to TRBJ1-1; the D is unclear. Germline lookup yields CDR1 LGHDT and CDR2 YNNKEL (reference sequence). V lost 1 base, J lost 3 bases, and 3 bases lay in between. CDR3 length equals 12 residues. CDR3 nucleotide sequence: TGTGCCAGCAGCCAAGGGCACACTGAAGCTTTCTTT. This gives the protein CASSQGHTEAFF.

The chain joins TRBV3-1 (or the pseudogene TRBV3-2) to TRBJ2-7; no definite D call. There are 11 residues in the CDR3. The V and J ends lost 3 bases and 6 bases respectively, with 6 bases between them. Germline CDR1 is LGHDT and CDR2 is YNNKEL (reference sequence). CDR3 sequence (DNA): TGTGCCAGCAGCCAGCAGGTCGAGCAGTACTTC. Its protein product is CASSQQVEQYF.

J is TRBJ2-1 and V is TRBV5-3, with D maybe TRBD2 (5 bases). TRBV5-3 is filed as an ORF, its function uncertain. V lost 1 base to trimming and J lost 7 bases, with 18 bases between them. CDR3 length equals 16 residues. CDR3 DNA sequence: TGTGCCAGAAGCTTGTGCGGGTGTTGCCCTTCGAATGAGCAGTTCTTC. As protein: CARSLCGCCPSNEQFF.

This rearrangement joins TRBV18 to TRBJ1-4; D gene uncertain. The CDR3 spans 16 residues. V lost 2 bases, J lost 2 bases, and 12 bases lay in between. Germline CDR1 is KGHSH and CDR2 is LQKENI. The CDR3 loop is CASSPNRAGTNEKLFF. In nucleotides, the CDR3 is TGTGCCAGCTCACCAAATCGTGCGGGCACTAATGAAAAACTGTTTTTT.

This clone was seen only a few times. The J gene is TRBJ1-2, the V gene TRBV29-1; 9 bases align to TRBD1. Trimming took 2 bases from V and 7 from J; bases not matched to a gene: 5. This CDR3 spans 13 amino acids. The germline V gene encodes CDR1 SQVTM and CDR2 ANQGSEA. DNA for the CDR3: TGCAGCGTTGAACCGGACAGGGGAGGTGGCTACACCTTC. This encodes CSVEPDRGGGYTF.

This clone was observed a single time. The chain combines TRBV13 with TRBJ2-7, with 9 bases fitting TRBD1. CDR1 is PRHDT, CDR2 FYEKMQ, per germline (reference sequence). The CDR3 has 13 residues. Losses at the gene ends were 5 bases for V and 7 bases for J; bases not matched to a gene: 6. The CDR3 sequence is CASSRDRAREQYF. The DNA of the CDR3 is TGTGCCAGCAGCCGGGACAGGGCGAGAGAGCAGTACTTC.